The clone carrying this TCR beta chain has at least ten counts. Its antigen is not identified. This sample stems from a study of CD8 T cells in ankylosing spondylitis. Findings and caveats of the study: Reportedly, matched ankylosing spondylitis synovial fluid was significantly enriched for disease-linked clones.

V lost 6 bases and J lost 3, with 8 bases in between. This CDR3 is built from 13 residues. Germline V lookup: CDR1 MNHNS, CDR2 SASEGT. Libraries for TCR beta were made by quantitative 5'-RACE with molecular barcodes. TCRdb processed the 5' RACE reads anew with MiXCR; each CDR3 protein has one entry. The table has approximately 90,000 distinct CDR3 sequences, about 8.6% seen once. The TCR comes from a male donor with ankylosing spondylitis or in good health (not recorded which). Material for sequencing was blood, either unsorted or a sorted T cell fraction (not recorded which). V is TRBV6-1 and J is TRBJ1-4; D is unclear. The CDR3 DNA reads as TGTGCCAGCAGAACGGGCGCTAATGAAAAACTGTTTTTT. Its protein product is CASRTGANEKLFF.